The clone carrying this T cell receptor (beta chain) was counted between two and nine times. Its antigen remains unknown. MiXCR, run by TCRdb on the 5' RACE reads, gives a single entry per CDR3 protein. This repertoire shows 800,000 to 900,000 distinct CDR3 sequences, approximately 12% found once; its top ten account for around 0.51%. The source of the sample is a study of CD8 T cells in ankylosing spondylitis. Study-wide results and limits: Characteristic of ankylosing spondylitis blood, it appeared, was a TCR beta motif comprising about 8 highly homologous variants. From matched ankylosing spondylitis synovial fluid, disease-linked clones were reportedly recovered at significantly enriched levels.

CDR1 and CDR2 (germline): MGHRA, YSYEKL. The CDR3 contains 16 residues. V trimming: 4 bases; J trimming: 2 bases; junction bases outside the gene matches: 2. The sequencing sample was made of blood, either unsorted or a sorted T cell fraction (not recorded which). The receptor was isolated from a male donor with ankylosing spondylitis. V usage is TRBV4-1 and J usage is TRBJ2-6, with 10 bases matching TRBD1. The CDR3 DNA follows: TGCGCCAGCAGCCGTGGGACAGGGGCTGGGGCCAACGTCCTGACTTTC. Protein product: CASSRGTGAGANVLTF.